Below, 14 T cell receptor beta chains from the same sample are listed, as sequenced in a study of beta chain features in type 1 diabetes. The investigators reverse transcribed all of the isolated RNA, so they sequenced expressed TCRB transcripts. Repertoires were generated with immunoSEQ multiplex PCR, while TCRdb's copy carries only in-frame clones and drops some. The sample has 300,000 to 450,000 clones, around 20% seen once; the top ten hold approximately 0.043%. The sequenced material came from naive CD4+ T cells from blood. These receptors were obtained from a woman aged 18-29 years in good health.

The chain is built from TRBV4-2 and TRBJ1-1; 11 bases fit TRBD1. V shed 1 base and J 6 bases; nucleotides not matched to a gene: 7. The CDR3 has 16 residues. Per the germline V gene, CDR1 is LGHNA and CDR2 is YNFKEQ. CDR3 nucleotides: TGTGCCAGCAGCCAAGCCCCGGACAGGGGGCGGGCTGAAGCTTTCTTT. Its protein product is CASSQAPDRGRAEAFF.

The CDR3 is CASGRGQEESPLHF. As DNA, the CDR3 is TGTGCCAGCGGGCGGGGTCAGGAAGAATCACCCCTCCACTTT. The chain employs TRBV11-1 and TRBJ1-6; D call uncertain. CDR1 SGHAT and CDR2 FQDESV come from the germline V gene (reference sequence). This CDR3 comprises 14 residues. Trimming took off 8 bases at V and 10 bases at J, with 18 bases between the two ends.

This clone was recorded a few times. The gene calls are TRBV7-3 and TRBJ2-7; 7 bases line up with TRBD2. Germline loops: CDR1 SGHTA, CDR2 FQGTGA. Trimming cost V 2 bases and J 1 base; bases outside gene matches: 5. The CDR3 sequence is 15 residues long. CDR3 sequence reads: CASSLGSGASYEQYF. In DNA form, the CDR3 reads TGTGCCAGCAGCTTAGGGAGCGGGGCGTCCTACGAGCAGTACTTC.

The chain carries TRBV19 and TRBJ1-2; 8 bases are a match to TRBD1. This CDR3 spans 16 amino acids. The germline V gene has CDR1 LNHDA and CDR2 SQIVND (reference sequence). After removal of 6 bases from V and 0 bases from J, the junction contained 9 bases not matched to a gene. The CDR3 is CASRMTGASANYGYTF. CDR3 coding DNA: TGTGCCAGTAGGATGACAGGGGCTTCCGCTAACTATGGCTACACCTTC.

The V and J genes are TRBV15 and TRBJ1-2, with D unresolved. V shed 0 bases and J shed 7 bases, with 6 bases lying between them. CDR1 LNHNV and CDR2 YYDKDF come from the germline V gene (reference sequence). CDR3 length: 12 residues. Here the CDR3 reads CATSRDTVGYTF. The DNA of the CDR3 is TGTGCCACCAGCAGAGATACGGTTGGCTACACCTTC.

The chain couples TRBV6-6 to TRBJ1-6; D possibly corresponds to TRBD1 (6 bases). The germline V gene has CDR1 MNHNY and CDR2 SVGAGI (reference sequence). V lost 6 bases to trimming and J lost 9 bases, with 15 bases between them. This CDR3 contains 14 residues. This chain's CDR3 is CASSVDRRGSPLHF. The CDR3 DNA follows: TGTGCCAGCAGCGTCGACAGGCGAGGTTCACCCCTCCACTTT.

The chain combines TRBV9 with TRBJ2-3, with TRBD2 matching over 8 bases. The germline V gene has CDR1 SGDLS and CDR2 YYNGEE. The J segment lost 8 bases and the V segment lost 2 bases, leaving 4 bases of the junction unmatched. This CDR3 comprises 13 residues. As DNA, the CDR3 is TGTGCCAGCAGCGTTAGCGGGACGGGTACGCAGTATTTT. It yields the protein CASSVSGTGTQYF.

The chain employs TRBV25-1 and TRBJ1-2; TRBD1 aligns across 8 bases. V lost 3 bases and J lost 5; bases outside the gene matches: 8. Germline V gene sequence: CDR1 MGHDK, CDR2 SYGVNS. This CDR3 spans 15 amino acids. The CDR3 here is CASSDPGRTGYGYTF. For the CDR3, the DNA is TGTGCCAGCAGTGACCCGGGAAGGACAGGGTATGGCTACACCTTC.

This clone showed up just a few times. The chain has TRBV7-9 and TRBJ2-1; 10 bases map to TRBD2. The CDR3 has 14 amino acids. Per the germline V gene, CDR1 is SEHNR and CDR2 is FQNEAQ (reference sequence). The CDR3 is CASQSGGAGNEQFF. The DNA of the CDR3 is TGTGCTAGTCAGAGCGGGGGGGCTGGTAATGAGCAGTTCTTC.

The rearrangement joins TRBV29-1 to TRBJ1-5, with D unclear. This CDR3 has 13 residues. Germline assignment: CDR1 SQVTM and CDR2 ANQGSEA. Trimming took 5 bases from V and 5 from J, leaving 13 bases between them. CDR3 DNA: TGCAGCGTTTGTGTCGGGGTCGATCAGCCCCAGCATTTT. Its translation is CSVCVGVDQPQHF.

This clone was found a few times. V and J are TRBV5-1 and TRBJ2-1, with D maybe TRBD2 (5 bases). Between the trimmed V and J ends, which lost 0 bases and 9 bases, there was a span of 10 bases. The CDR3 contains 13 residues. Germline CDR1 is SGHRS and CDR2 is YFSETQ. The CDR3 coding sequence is TGCGCCAGCAGCTTGGAGGATCGGGGTGAGCAGTTCTTC. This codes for CASSLEDRGEQFF.

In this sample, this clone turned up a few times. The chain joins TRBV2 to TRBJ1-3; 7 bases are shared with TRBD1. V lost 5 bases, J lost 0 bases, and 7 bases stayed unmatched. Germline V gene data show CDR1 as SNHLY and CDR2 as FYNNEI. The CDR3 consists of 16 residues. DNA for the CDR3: TGTGCCAGCAGTAAGGACAGGCTCGACTCTGGAAACACCATATATTTT. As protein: CASSKDRLDSGNTIYF.

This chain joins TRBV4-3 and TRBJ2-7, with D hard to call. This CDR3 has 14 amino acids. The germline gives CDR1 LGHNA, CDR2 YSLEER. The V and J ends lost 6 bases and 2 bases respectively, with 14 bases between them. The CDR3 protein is CASSKLATPYEQYF. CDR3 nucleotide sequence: TGCGCCAGCAGTAAGTTGGCCACCCCCTACGAGCAGTACTTC.

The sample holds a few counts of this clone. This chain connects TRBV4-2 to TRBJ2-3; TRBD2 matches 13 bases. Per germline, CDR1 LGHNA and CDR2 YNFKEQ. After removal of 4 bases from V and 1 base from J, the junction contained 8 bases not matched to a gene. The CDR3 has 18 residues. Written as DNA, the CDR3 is TGTGCCAGCAGCCCGGCCCACGGGACTAGCGGGGGCACAGATACGCAGTATTTT. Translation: CASSPAHGTSGGTDTQYF.